There are a few counts of the clone carrying this TCR beta chain. The data were obtained in a study of T cells after yellow fever vaccination. MiXCR, applied by TCRdb to the 5' RACE reads, yields one record per CDR3 protein. The sample has around 530,000 distinct CDR3 sequences, about a sixth seen once. The sample consisted of PBMCs, taken around 5 days after the first yellow fever vaccination. The TCR comes from a young man who received the YFV17D yellow fever vaccine.

In DNA form, the CDR3 reads TGTGCCAGCAATCAGGGGCTCACCGGGGAGCTGTTTTTT. Amino acids: CASNQGLTGELFF. The rearrangement links TRBV6-6 to TRBJ2-2, with a possible D match to TRBD1 (6 bases). The CDR3 is made up of 13 amino acids. The germline V and J ends were trimmed by 7 bases and 4 bases, with 10 bases remaining between them. The V gene's germline CDR1 is MNHNY and CDR2 SVGAGI (reference sequence).